This T cell receptor beta chain was documented in a study of blood T cells in healthy people across ages. Through a sample-barcoded 5' primer and a J-beta primer mix, a second PCR was run for roughly 6 to 12 cycles. Each cDNA molecule received a tag from a template-switch adaptor that had 12 random nucleotides. One entry per CDR3 protein results from TCRdb running MiXCR on the 5' RACE reads. The sample carries over 500,000 distinct CDR3 sequences, roughly half recorded once. The authors extracted at least 5.5 micrograms of total RNA per sample. General study results and limits: In the absence of known donor CMV status, changes in expanded clonotypes were possibly confounded.

This CDR3 is built from 12 residues. V was cut by 6 bases and J by 6 bases, with 9 bases left in between. The V gene's germline CDR1 is ENHRY and CDR2 SYGVKD. This clonotype has a count of ten or more. The target antigen is unknown. The rearrangement links TRBV10-3 to TRBJ2-1; weak D call: TRBD1 (5 bases). This TCR came from a woman of 80 years or more in good health. The material sequenced was blood. In DNA, the CDR3 is TGTGCCATCAGGGAGACAGTCAATGAGCAGTTCTTC. Translating it yields CAIRETVNEQFF.